This T cell receptor (beta chain) was sequenced in a study of T cell responses to AZD1222 COVID-19 vaccine. TCRdb keeps only in-frame clones here, not all; method: immunoSEQ multiplex PCR. The repertoire holds approximately 80,000 clones, 70% to 90% seen once, with 12% in the top ten. The CDR3 loop spans 12 amino acids. Trimming removed 3 bases at V and 7 bases at J, with 7 bases between. General study points: AZD1222 recipients seropositive at baseline numbered only 5 or 6.

In regard to this clone: Its antigen is unknown.

The sequences come from peripheral blood, collected 28 days after the second AZD1222 dose. The TCR originated in an adult who received the AZD1222 COVID-19 vaccine. The chain is built from TRBV12-3 or TRBV12-4 and TRBJ2-1; tentatively, D is TRBD1 or TRBD2 (5 bases each). CDR3 nucleotides: TGTGCCAGCAGTTTTGAGGGGAATGAGCAGTTCTTC. It codes for CASSFEGNEQFF.